This T cell receptor beta chain was identified in a study of T cell clonotyping in hematopoietic cell transplantation (dated by TCRdb to about 2021). Turning to the overall study: A total of 110 to 150 blood samples were collected in the study from 35 consecutive transplant recipients and their related donors. Recruitment of patients ran from late 2015 to early 2017, and follow-up continued until September 2020 or until death.

The sample's time point label, in plain terms: 100 days after allo-HCT. Blood from recipients was drawn about 28 days before transplant and again at days 30, 100 and 180 after transplant. Nuclei Lysis Solution was used to extract genomic DNA from fresh or cryopreserved unfractionated peripheral blood mononuclear cells. The research as a whole found: Broader posttransplant TCR repertoire diversity was predicted by donor and pretransplant recipient Inverse Simpson Index values. The sample size was limited, and CD4 and CD8 repertoire contributions could not be separated because cells were not sorted. A decrease in recipient TCR diversity was observed after transplant, and a progressive increase in pathologically expanded clonotypes was seen from day 30 to day 180. Overlap with donor repertoires was found for only a small fraction of recipient repertoires, with over 95% found to appear de novo at the given depth.

As regards this clone: Its antigen remains unidentified. No clone much larger than this one lies a single base away; base qualities are absent.

The immunoSEQ assay, a bias-controlled multiplex PCR with V- and J-specific primers, was used to amplify TCR beta CDR3 regions from genomic DNA. In a second PCR step, the CDR3 amplicons were tagged with a proprietary barcode plus Illumina adapter sequences. CDR3 libraries were sequenced on an Illumina MiSeq instrument. The study's processing was this. Export and quality control were handled in immunoSEQ Analyzer 3.0, while downstream analyses relied on R Bioconductor and Immunarch. Only productive rearrangements in the normalized downsampled data set were used to calculate repertoire metrics. In the normalized cohort, a clonotype counted as pathologically expanded if the clonotype was larger than 5 templates. The Inverse Simpson Index was used to measure repertoire diversity. To capture all clonotypes, CMV-specificity analyses were performed on the non-normalized data set. In its TCRdb copy, this immuneACCESS table keeps in-frame sequences only and misses some clones. Where compared with another copy, unresolved V genes explain less than half of these, and the others have no known cause. The DNA gave D and trimming, while V, J and clone size come from that table. Within this sample are some 10,000 clones, with roughly 87% of them counted one time only. The ten most abundant clones make up 15% to 20% of the sample.

Deletion took 5 bases off V and 12 bases off J, with a span of 19 bases between the germline ends. CDR1 ENHRY and CDR2 SYGVKD are derived from the germline V gene. Its CDR3 holds 14 amino acids, cysteine through phenylalanine. Solely the CDR3 DNA is kept, with 42 bases framed from the first base. This material consisted of PBMCs, taken 100 days after allogeneic stem cell transplant. The chain couples TRBV10-3 to TRBJ1-4; a tentative D call is TRBD1 (5 bases match). The clonotype originates from a female patient aged 55-70 years who had an allogeneic stem cell transplant from an unrelated donor, so the T cells may come from the graft donor. Some clones in this sample may be carry-over from other donors' samples. The bases read TGTGCCATCAGTAGGGACGGACCGCGGGAGGAACTGTTTTTT. Its protein is CAISRDGPREELFF.